The sequence of this T cell receptor (beta chain) was determined in a study of shared clonotypes between healthy human individuals. Regarding the study as a whole: A handful of donors showed sharing of around 5.3% of naive CD4 clonotypes.

Naive CD8 cells comprised CD45RO-negative, CCR7-positively selected cells, excluding terminally differentiated effector memory CD45RA+ cells. All the donors were Caucasian adults who lived in Nashville, Tennessee. Measured with immunoSEQ multiplex PCR; TCRdb has only the in-frame clones, and not every one. The table shows under 700,000 clones, with 90% to 95% occurring only once. CDR1 is WSHSY, CDR2 SAAADI, per germline. Trimming left V 4 bases short and J 4 bases short, with 16 bases between. The CDR3 spans 16 residues. Points on this clone: No antigen is known for it.

The sequenced material came from naive CD8+ T cells sorted from blood. The sequence was collected from a woman in her twenties or thirties in good health. The chain has TRBV10-2 and TRBJ2-2, with D tentatively TRBD1 (5 bases). CDR3 sequence reads: CASSGVGRAGTGELFF. In DNA form, the CDR3 reads TGCGCCAGCAGTGGAGTCGGCAGGGCTGGCACCGGGGAGCTGTTTTTT.